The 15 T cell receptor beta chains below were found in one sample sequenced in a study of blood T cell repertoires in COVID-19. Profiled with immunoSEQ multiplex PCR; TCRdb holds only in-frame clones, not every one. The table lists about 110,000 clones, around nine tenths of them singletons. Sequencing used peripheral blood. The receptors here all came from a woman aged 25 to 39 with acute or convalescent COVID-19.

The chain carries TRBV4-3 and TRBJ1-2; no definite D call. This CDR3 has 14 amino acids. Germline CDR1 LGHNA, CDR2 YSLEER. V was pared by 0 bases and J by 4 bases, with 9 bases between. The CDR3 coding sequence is TGCGCCAGCAGCCAAGAGGTCGGGAGCTATGGCTACACCTTC. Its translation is CASSQEVGSYGYTF.

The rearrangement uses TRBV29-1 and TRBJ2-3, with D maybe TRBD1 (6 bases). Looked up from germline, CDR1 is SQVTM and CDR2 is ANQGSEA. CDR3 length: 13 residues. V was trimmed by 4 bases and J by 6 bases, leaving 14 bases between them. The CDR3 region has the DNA TGCAGCGTTGCTCAGGGGCGGGCGGATACGCAGTATTTT. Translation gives CSVAQGRADTQYF.

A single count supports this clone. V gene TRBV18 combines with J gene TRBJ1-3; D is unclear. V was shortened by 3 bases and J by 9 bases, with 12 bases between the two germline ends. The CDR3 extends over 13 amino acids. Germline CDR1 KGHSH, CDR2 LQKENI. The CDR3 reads CASSPDGGITIYF. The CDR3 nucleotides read TGTGCCAGCTCACCCGACGGAGGGATCACCATATATTTT.

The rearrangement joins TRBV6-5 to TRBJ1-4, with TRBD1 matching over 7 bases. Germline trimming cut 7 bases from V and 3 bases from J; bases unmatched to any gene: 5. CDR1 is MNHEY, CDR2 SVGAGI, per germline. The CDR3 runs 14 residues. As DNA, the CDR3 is TGTGCCAGCAATCGACAGGGACCTAATGAAAAACTGTTTTTT. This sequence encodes CASNRQGPNEKLFF.

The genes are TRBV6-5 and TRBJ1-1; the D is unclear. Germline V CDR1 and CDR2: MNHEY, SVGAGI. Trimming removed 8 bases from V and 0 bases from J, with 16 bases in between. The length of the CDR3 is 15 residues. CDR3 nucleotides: TGTGCCAGCGGGAGAAGGGATCGTCTGAACACTGAAGCTTTCTTT. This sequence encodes CASGRRDRLNTEAFF.

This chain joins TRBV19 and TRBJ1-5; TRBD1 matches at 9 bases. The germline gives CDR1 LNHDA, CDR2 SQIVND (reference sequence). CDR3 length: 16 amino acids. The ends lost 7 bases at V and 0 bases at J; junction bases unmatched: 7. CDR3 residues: CASKKDRGYSNQPQHF. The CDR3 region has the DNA TGTGCCAGTAAAAAGGACAGGGGTTATAGCAATCAGCCCCAGCATTTT.

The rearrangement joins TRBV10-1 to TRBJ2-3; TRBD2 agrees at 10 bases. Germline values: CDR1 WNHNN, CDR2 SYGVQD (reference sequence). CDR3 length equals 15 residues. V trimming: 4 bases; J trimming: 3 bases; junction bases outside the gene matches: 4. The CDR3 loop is CASSGSSGSTDTQYF. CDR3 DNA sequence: TGCGCCAGCAGTGGATCTAGCGGGAGTACAGATACGCAGTATTTT.

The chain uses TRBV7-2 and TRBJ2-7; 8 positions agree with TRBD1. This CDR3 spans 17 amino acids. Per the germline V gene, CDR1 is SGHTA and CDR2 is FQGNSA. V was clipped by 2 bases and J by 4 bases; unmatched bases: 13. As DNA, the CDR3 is TGTGCCAGCAGCTTACCCCCGGCCGGGACAGGAGCTTACGAGCAGTACTTC. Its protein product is CASSLPPAGTGAYEQYF.

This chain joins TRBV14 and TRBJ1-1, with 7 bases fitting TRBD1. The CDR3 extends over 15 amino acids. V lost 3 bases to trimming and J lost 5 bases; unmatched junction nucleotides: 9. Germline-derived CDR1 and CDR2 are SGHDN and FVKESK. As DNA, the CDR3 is TGTGCCAGCAGCCAGTTTCAGGGGGGAGAGACTGAAGCTTTCTTT. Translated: CASSQFQGGETEAFF.

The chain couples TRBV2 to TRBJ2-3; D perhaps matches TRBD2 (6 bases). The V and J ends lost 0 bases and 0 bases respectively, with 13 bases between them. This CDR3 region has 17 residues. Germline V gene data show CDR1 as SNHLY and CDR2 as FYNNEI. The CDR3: CASSEAKTGTSTDTQYF. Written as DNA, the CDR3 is TGTGCCAGCAGTGAAGCGAAAACCGGGACTAGCACAGATACGCAGTATTTT.

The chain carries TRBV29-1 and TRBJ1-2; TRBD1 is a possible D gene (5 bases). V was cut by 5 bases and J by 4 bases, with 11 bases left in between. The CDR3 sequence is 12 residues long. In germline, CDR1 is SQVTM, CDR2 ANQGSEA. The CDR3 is CSVSGRAYGYTF. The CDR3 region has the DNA TGCAGCGTTAGTGGCAGGGCCTATGGCTACACCTTC.

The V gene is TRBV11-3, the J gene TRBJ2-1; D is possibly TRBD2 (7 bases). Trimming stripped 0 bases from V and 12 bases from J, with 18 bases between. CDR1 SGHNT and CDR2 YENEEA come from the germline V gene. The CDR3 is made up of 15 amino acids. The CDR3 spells CASSLDFRGAHAQFF. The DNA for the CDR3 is TGTGCCAGCAGCTTAGACTTCCGGGGGGCGCACGCGCAGTTCTTC.

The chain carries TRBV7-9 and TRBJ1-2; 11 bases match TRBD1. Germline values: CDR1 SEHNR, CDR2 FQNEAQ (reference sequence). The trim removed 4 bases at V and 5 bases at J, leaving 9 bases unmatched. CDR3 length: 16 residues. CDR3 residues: CASSSGQGARGYGYTF. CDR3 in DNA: TGTGCCAGCAGCTCCGGACAGGGGGCAAGGGGGTATGGCTACACCTTC.

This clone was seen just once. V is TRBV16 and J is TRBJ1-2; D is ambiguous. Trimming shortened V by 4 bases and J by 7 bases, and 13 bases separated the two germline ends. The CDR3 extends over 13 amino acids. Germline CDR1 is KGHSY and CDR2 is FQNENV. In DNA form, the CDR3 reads TGTGCCAGCAGCCTAGAACCGGTCGCTGGCTACACCTTC. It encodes CASSLEPVAGYTF.

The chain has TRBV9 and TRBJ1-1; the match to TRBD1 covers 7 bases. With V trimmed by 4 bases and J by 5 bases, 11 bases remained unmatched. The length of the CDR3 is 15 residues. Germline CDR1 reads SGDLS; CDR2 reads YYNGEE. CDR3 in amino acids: CASSTRQGGRTEAFF. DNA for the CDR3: TGTGCCAGCAGCACCAGACAGGGAGGTAGAACTGAAGCTTTCTTT.